This T cell receptor (beta chain) was sequenced in a study of T cells in Graves' hyperthyroidism and ophthalmopathy. What was amplified from RNA transcripts were TCR beta CDR3 regions. The HTBI primer set drove a first-round RT-PCR of the TCR CDR3. TCRdb itself ran the multiplex PCR reads through MiXCR, one entry per CDR3 protein. In the table there are about 350,000 distinct CDR3 sequences, approximately 15% of which are singletons. The junction had 2 bases not matched to a gene; V was cut back by 4 bases and J by 4 bases. The CDR3 spans 13 residues. In germline, CDR1 is SQVTM, CDR2 ANQGSEA. The diagnostic basis comprised clinical symptoms, serum thyroxine and TRAb, thyroid ultrasound and orbital computed tomography.

This sequence joins TRBV29-1 and TRBJ2-7; TRBD2 agrees at 12 bases. This receptor was taken from a woman in her thirties with Graves' hyperthyroidism. The sequencing sample was made of blood. The CDR3 sequence: CSVVLAGGYEQYF. CDR3 DNA: TGCAGCGTTGTACTAGCGGGAGGATACGAGCAGTACTTC.